The source of this T cell receptor beta chain is a study of blood T cell repertoires in COVID-19. Study at large: From T cells, B-cell-depleted T cells, or PBMCs came the material, which was cDNA or gDNA.

This clone was seen a handful of times. Donors in Cohort 3 who had recovered were those with two negative PCRs, healthcare professional clearance, or resolution of their symptoms. Trimming removed 1 base from V and 7 bases from J, with 16 bases in between. CDR1 and CDR2 from the germline V gene are LNHDA and SQIVND (reference sequence). This CDR3 is 15 amino acids long. Some clones are missing from TCRdb's copy, which holds only in-frame ones; the method was immunoSEQ multiplex PCR. The sample lists around 230,000 clones; approximately 82% were seen once. Sequencing was carried out using PBMCs or T cells enriched from blood (not recorded which). V gene TRBV19 combines with J gene TRBJ1-2; maybe TRBD1 (6 bases). The TCR originated in a man aged 35-49 years who had recovered from COVID-19. The CDR3 loop is CASSIVNREGVGYTF. The CDR3 DNA is TGTGCCAGTAGTATAGTGAACAGGGAAGGCGTTGGCTACACCTTC.